The subject of this entry is one T cell receptor beta chain. Its antigen is unidentified. CD45RO-CCR7+CD27+CD95- marked naive CD8+ T cells. The data belong to a study of CXCR3-negative and CXCR3-positive naive CD8 T cells. General observations from the study: Naive subsets showed comparable surface CD5, and TCR interaction strength was also inferred from TRB CDR3 physicochemistry. Naive cells positive for CXCR3 carried more hydrophobic TRB CDR3s than CXCR3-negative ones.

In preparing the TRB cDNA libraries, 5' RACE with UMI labels was used. TCRdb derives one entry per CDR3 protein from the 5' RACE reads, leaving out DNA. The sample holds about 110,000 distinct CDR3 sequences. The sample taken for sequencing was naive CXCR3+ CD8+ T cells from blood. The subset was: CD45RO-CCR7+CD27+CD95- naive CD8+ T cells expressing CXCR3 (TNR3+). This TCR was sampled from a human donor in good health. Some clones in this sample may be carry-over from other donors' samples.

This CDR3 reads CASSVGSGSEQYF. The chain couples TRBV9 to TRBJ2-7. The V gene's germline CDR1 is SGDLS and CDR2 YYNGEE. The CDR3 totals 13 residues.